This T cell receptor (beta chain) was recorded in a study of shared clonotypes between healthy human individuals. Study-wide context: Those who served as donors were a couple of women and a few men between the ages of 18 and 49.

Sequencing was performed with immunoSEQ multiplex PCR; in TCRdb, only in-frame clones are kept and a portion is missing. The sample consists of more than 900,000 clones, 75% to 85% of them appearing once. The CDR3 totals 15 residues. Per the germline V gene, CDR1 is MGHRA and CDR2 is YSYEKL. V was shortened by 0 bases and J by 7 bases, with 15 bases between the two germline ends. The chain employs TRBV4-1 and TRBJ1-2; D gene ambiguous. The TCR sequence derives from a man between 18 and 35 years old in good health. Some clones in this sample may be carry-over from other donors' samples. The sample was memory CD4+ T cells from PBMCs. The sample's subset: CD45RA-negative fraction. Here the CDR3 DNA reads TGCGCCAGCAGCCAAGATACGGCTCAACGGGGTGGCTACACCTTC. It specifies CASSQDTAQRGGYTF.